Below, 31 T cell receptor beta chains from the same sample are listed, as sequenced in a study of response to subunit inactivated influenza vaccine. Using its own MiXCR run on the RT-PCR reads, TCRdb lists one record per CDR3 protein. The table includes approximately 500,000 distinct CDR3 sequences, approximately 15% detected once. This sample comprised PBMCs from blood, obtained about 11 days after vaccination. Receptors originate from a man aged 45 to 65 who received an inactivated influenza vaccine.

The V and J genes are TRBV20-1 and TRBJ1-2; 8 bases fit TRBD1. Germline CDR1 DFQATT, CDR2 SNEGSKA (reference sequence). Unmatched junction bases numbered 4, after V lost 3 bases and J lost 1 base. This CDR3 is 14 amino acids long. The CDR3 spells CSASMGQDNYGYTF. CDR3 DNA sequence: TGCAGTGCTAGTATGGGACAGGATAACTATGGCTACACCTTC.

This chain links TRBV12-3 or TRBV12-4 with TRBJ2-1, with a possible D match to TRBD2 (6 bases). V gave up 7 bases and J gave up 3 bases, with 13 bases separating them. The CDR3 extends over 14 amino acids. As DNA, the CDR3 is TGTGCCAGCAAGGGATGGAGGGACTACAATGAGCAGTTCTTC. Translation: CASKGWRDYNEQFF.

This clonotype has a handful of counts. This chain uses TRBV9 with TRBJ2-1; 8 positions agree with TRBD2. J was trimmed by 10 bases and V by 5 bases; bases with no gene match: 5. The CDR3 is made up of 12 amino acids. CDR1 SGDLS and CDR2 YYNGEE come from the germline V gene. CDR3 bases: TGTGCCAGCAGTGGACTAGCTTTCGAGCAGTTCTTC. Protein product: CASSGLAFEQFF. Full variable domain (remainder filled in from reference TRBV9 and TRBJ2-1): DSGVTQTPKHLITATGQRVTLRCSPRSGDLSVYWYQQSLDQGLQFLIQYYNGEERAKGNILERFSAQQFPDLHSELNLSSLELGDSALYFCASSGLAFEQFFGPGTRLTVL.

The chain is built from TRBV11-2 and TRBJ2-2; 9 nucleotides match TRBD1. V shed 10 bases and J 0 bases; nucleotides not matched to a gene: 12. Per the germline V gene, CDR1 is SGHAT and CDR2 is FQNNGV. The CDR3 is 17 amino acids. The CDR3 sequence: CAIPGQGPFANTGELFF. The CDR3 DNA sequence: TGTGCCATACCGGGACAGGGTCCTTTCGCGAACACCGGGGAGCTGTTTTTT.

The rearrangement uses TRBV20-1 and TRBJ2-3, with 8 bases identical to TRBD1. J gave up 3 bases and V 1 base, and 9 bases lay outside the gene matches. The CDR3 consists of 16 residues. Looked up from germline, CDR1 is DFQATT and CDR2 is SNEGSKA (reference sequence). The CDR3 region is CSARAPDRVWTDTQYF. CDR3 coding DNA: TGCAGTGCTAGAGCCCCGGACAGGGTATGGACAGATACGCAGTATTTT.

This rearrangement joins TRBV29-1 to TRBJ1-1; no clear D. The germline V gene has CDR1 SQVTM and CDR2 ANQGSEA. V was trimmed by 4 bases and J by 7 bases, leaving 7 bases between them. The CDR3 sequence is 10 residues long. In nucleotides, the CDR3 is TGCAGCGTTGGTCAGCTTGAAGCTTTCTTT. Amino acid sequence: CSVGQLEAFF.

The chain recombines TRBV7-2 with TRBJ2-7, with D tentatively TRBD1 or TRBD2 (5 bases each). CDR3 length: 15 amino acids. Between the trimmed V and J ends, which lost 4 bases and 4 bases, there was a span of 17 bases. The V gene's germline CDR1 is SGHTA and CDR2 FQGNSA. CDR3 amino acids: CASSSRGTANYEQYF. CDR3 DNA sequence: TGTGCCAGCAGCTCTAGAGGGACGGCGAATTACGAGCAGTACTTC.

This clonotype was seen a handful of times. The J gene is TRBJ2-1, the V gene TRBV10-3, with 10 bases identical to TRBD2. Trimming at V came to 3 bases and at J to 3 bases, leaving 5 bases not matched to a gene. This CDR3 comprises 16 residues. Germline CDR1 and CDR2: ENHRY and SYGVKD. The CDR3 region has the DNA TGTGCCATCAGTGACGGTCGGACTAGCGGCTACAATGAGCAGTTCTTC. Encoded protein: CAISDGRTSGYNEQFF.

In its sample, this clonotype was seen a few times. This rearrangement joins TRBV15 to TRBJ2-7; the D is unclear. Trimming left V 3 bases short and J 3 bases short, with 9 bases between. This CDR3 has 13 amino acids. Germline V gene lookup returns CDR1 LNHNV and CDR2 YYDKDF (reference sequence). CDR3 region: CATSSDNLYEQYF. As DNA, the CDR3 is TGTGCCACCAGCAGTGACAATCTCTACGAGCAGTACTTC.

This clonotype was counted many times. The chain is built from TRBV20-1 and TRBJ2-7; D uncertain. Trimming removed 6 bases at V and 3 bases at J, with 15 bases between. This CDR3 is built from 13 residues. Germline assignment: CDR1 DFQATT and CDR2 SNEGSKA (reference sequence). Here the CDR3 reads CSASGMGIYEQYF. The CDR3 DNA sequence: TGCAGTGCCTCTGGGATGGGGATCTACGAGCAGTACTTC.

This clonotype was found many times. This chain uses TRBV28 with TRBJ2-3; D uncertain. The germline V gene encodes CDR1 MDHEN and CDR2 SYDVKM. The CDR3 is 13 amino acids. V was trimmed by 4 bases and J by 2 bases, leaving 7 bases between them. CDR3 sequence: CASSSGPTDTQYF. The CDR3 DNA reads as TGTGCCAGCAGTTCTGGCCCCACAGATACGCAGTATTTT.

As regards this clonotype: The junction departs from the called germline gene at one end, perhaps through a read error. The chain has TRBV5-1 and TRBJ2-1, with D perhaps TRBD2 (6 bases). This CDR3 spans 17 amino acids. In germline, CDR1 is SGHRS, CDR2 YFSETQ. CDR3 region: CASGFSYYRDLQNEQFF. CDR3 DNA sequence: TGCGCCAGCGGCTTCTCATACTACCGGGACTTACAGAATGAGCAGTTCTTC.

V and J are TRBV3-1 and TRBJ2-5; 7 bases align to TRBD1. The germline gives CDR1 LGHDT, CDR2 YNNKEL (reference sequence). The J segment lost 5 bases and the V segment lost 6 bases, leaving 6 bases of the junction unmatched. This CDR3 region has 13 residues. CDR3 protein: CASRHRGSETQYF. The DNA of the CDR3 is TGTGCCAGCAGACACAGGGGATCGGAGACCCAGTACTTC.

This chain joins TRBV4-1 and TRBJ2-5; TRBD2 might be the D (5 bases). Germline V gene sequence: CDR1 MGHRA, CDR2 YSYEKL. V lost 0 bases to trimming and J lost 9 bases, with 14 bases between them. The CDR3 spans 14 residues. CDR3 DNA: TGCGCCAGCAGCCAAGAGAGAGGGCCCGGGTCCCAGTACTTC. Translating it yields CASSQERGPGSQYF.

Only a few counts were recorded for this clonotype. CDR3 amino acids: CASSEDRFGQGGEQYF. CDR3 coding DNA: TGTGCCAGCAGTGAAGACCGATTCGGACAGGGTGGCGAGCAGTACTTC. V is TRBV2 and J is TRBJ2-7, with TRBD1 matching 8 bases. The CDR3 sequence is 16 residues long. V trimming: 1 base; J trimming: 6 bases; junction bases outside the gene matches: 11. The germline CDR1 and CDR2 sequences are SNHLY and FYNNEI.

This chain joins TRBV10-1 and TRBJ2-3; weak D call: TRBD2 (6 bases). The germline CDR1 and CDR2 sequences are WNHNN and SYGVQD (reference sequence). The CDR3 sequence is 14 residues long. Deletions cut 5 bases from V and 2 bases from J, with 11 bases between. CDR3 amino acids: CASSRGEVTDTQYF. CDR3 in DNA: TGCGCCAGCAGTCGAGGGGAGGTCACAGATACGCAGTATTTT.

This clonotype showed up just a few times. V is TRBV7-2 and J is TRBJ2-7, with 10 bases matching TRBD1. Germline loops: CDR1 SGHTA, CDR2 FQGNSA. V shed 2 bases and J 7 bases; nucleotides not matched to a gene: 5. The CDR3 runs 14 residues. The CDR3, as DNA: TGTGCCAGCAGCTTAAGACAGGGGGCCCAAGAGCAGTACTTC. Amino acid sequence: CASSLRQGAQEQYF.

The gene calls are TRBV14 and TRBJ2-1; TRBD2 matches 9 bases. Germline loops: CDR1 SGHDN, CDR2 FVKESK. V shed 4 bases and J 4 bases; nucleotides not matched to a gene: 8. The CDR3 runs to 16 residues. The CDR3 DNA is TGTGCCAGCAGCCGGCTAGCTAGCGGGGTATACAATGAGCAGTTCTTC. Amino acids: CASSRLASGVYNEQFF.

This clonotype occurred a few times. The chain employs TRBV12-3 or TRBV12-4 and TRBJ1-2, with TRBD1 matching 9 bases. V trimming: 6 bases; J trimming: 7 bases; junction bases outside the gene matches: 9. This CDR3 has 14 amino acids. In nucleotides, the CDR3 is TGTGCCAGCAGGCACAGGGGGCAGGGGAGTGGCTACACCTTC. This codes for CASRHRGQGSGYTF.

The chain recombines TRBV6-5 with TRBJ2-3; no clear D. The ends were cut back, 0 bases at V and 6 bases at J, with 10 bases in the middle. The germline V gene encodes CDR1 MNHEY and CDR2 SVGAGI. CDR3 length equals 14 residues. CDR3 amino acids: CASSYSSNRDTQYF. DNA for the CDR3: TGTGCCAGCAGTTACTCGAGTAATCGGGATACGCAGTATTTT.

The chain links TRBV25-1 to TRBJ2-3; D perhaps matches TRBD2 (5 bases). Germline loops: CDR1 MGHDK, CDR2 SYGVNS. The CDR3 loop spans 14 amino acids. V gave up 1 base and J gave up 4 bases, with 9 bases separating them. Here the CDR3 reads CASSEFSVADTQYF. CDR3 coding DNA: TGTGCCAGCAGTGAATTTAGCGTCGCAGATACGCAGTATTTT.

The V and J genes are TRBV5-1 and TRBJ2-7, with 13 bases lining up with TRBD2. Germline lookup yields CDR1 SGHRS and CDR2 YFSETQ. Trimming took 4 bases from V and 1 from J; bases not matched to a gene: 5. CDR3 size: 16 residues. CDR3: CASSQRLAGGSYEQYF. The CDR3 region has the DNA TGCGCCAGCAGCCAAAGACTAGCGGGAGGATCCTACGAGCAGTACTTC.

Ten or more counts support this clonotype. This chain's CDR3 is CSAKQGADNEQFF. The CDR3 DNA reads TGCAGTGCCAAACAGGGGGCGGATAATGAGCAGTTCTTC. V is TRBV20-1 and J is TRBJ2-1; 9 positions agree with TRBD1. The V and J ends lost 6 bases and 7 bases, in that order; junction bases with no gene match: 7. This CDR3 has 13 residues. In germline, CDR1 is DFQATT, CDR2 SNEGSKA (reference sequence).

The chain carries TRBV10-3 and TRBJ2-7, with 11 bases aligning to TRBD2. The V segment lost 6 bases and the J segment 3 bases; nucleotides outside the gene matches: 4. Looked up from germline, CDR1 is ENHRY and CDR2 is SYGVKD. There are 14 residues in the CDR3. CDR3 in DNA: TGTGCCATCAGGACGACTAGCGGGAACTACGAGCAGTACTTC. Encoded protein: CAIRTTSGNYEQYF.

The chain links TRBV7-2 to TRBJ2-7; 7 nucleotides line up with TRBD1. Trimming removed 5 bases from V and 3 bases from J; junction bases left unmatched: 10. Germline V gene sequence: CDR1 SGHTA, CDR2 FQGNSA. This CDR3 has 15 amino acids. The CDR3 loop reads CASSLTRDRYYEQYF. For the CDR3, the DNA is TGTGCCAGCAGCCTTACCCGGGACAGATACTACGAGCAGTACTTC.

This clonotype was counted a few times. The CDR3 region is CASSQEGSLREKLFF. In DNA, the CDR3 is TGTGCCAGCAGCCAAGAAGGCAGTTTAAGGGAAAAACTGTTTTTT. The V and J genes are TRBV14 and TRBJ1-4, with D hard to call. Trimming shortened V by 0 bases and J by 8 bases, and 13 bases separated the two germline ends. The length of the CDR3 is 15 residues. CDR1 is SGHDN, CDR2 FVKESK, per germline.

The V and J genes are TRBV27 and TRBJ2-2; 12 nucleotides match TRBD2. This CDR3 is 19 amino acids long. V dropped 6 bases and J dropped 0; count of bases not matched to a gene: 11. Germline-derived CDR1 and CDR2 are MNHEY and SMNVEV (reference sequence). The CDR3 bases are TGTGCCAGCAGCCGGACTAGCGGGACGACACCAGCGAACACCGGGGAGCTGTTTTTT. Translated: CASSRTSGTTPANTGELFF.

This clonotype was seen more than once but under ten times. The chain has TRBV4-1 and TRBJ1-2; possibly TRBD1 for D (5 bases). The CDR3 spans 14 residues. The germline V gene has CDR1 MGHRA and CDR2 YSYEKL. Trimming stripped 1 base from V and 3 bases from J, with 9 bases between. The CDR3 region has the DNA TGCGCCAGCAGCCAAGCAGGGAGGGACTATGGCTACACCTTC. This encodes CASSQAGRDYGYTF.

This clonotype was counted a few times. The genes are TRBV7-6 and TRBJ1-1; D is unclear. The CDR3 is 16 amino acids. Deletions cut 2 bases from V and 1 base from J, with 14 bases between. Germline CDR1 reads SGHVS; CDR2 reads FNYEAQ. The CDR3 reads CASSLNVRLPNTEAFF. The CDR3 DNA sequence: TGTGCCAGCAGCTTAAATGTCAGACTTCCGAACACTGAAGCTTTCTTT.

The rearrangement uses TRBV10-3 and TRBJ2-1, with 11 bases aligning to TRBD1. From germline, CDR1 is ENHRY and CDR2 SYGVKD. V lost 3 bases to trimming and J lost 10 bases; unmatched junction nucleotides: 5. This CDR3 region has 14 residues. CDR3 amino acids: CAISEGQGANEQFF. Written as DNA, the CDR3 is TGTGCCATCAGTGAAGGACAGGGGGCAAACGAGCAGTTCTTC.

The chain has TRBV20-1 and TRBJ2-5; a weak D match, TRBD1 (5 bases). This CDR3 comprises 13 residues. V was trimmed by 6 bases and J by 6 bases, leaving 17 bases between them. Per the germline V gene, CDR1 is DFQATT and CDR2 is SNEGSKA (reference sequence). The CDR3 DNA is TGCAGTGCAGGGGCCCACGGGCAAAAGACCCAGTACTTC. Translation gives CSAGAHGQKTQYF.